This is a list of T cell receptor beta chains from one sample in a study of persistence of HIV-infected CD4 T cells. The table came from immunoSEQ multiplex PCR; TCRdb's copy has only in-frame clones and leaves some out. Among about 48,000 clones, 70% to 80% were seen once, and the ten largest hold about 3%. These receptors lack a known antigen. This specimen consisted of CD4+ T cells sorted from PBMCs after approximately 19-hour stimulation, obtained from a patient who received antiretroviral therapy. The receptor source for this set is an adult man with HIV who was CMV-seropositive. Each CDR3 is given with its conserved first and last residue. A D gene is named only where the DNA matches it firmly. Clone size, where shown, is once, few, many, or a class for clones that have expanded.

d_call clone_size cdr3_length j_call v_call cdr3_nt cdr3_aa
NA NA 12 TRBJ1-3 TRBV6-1 TGTGCCAGCAGTGAATATAACAGGGAAGTATATTTT CASSEYNREVYF
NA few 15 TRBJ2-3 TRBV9 TGTGCCAGCAGCGCGGGAGGACAGGACACAGATACGCAGTATTTT CASSAGGQDTDTQYF
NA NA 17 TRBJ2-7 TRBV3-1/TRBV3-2 TGTGCCAGCAGCCAAGATTTCGTGCCGGACGTCTCCTACGAGCAGTACTTC CASSQDFVPDVSYEQYF
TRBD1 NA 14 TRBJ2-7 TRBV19 TGTGCCAGTAGCCCGACAGGGGGCTCCAACGAGCAGTACTTC CASSPTGGSNEQYF
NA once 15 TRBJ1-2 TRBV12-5 TGTGCTAGTGGTTTGGGGACAACAGGGTCCTATGGCTACACCTTC CASGLGTTGSYGYTF
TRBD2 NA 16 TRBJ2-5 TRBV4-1 TGCGCCAGCAGCCAAGCTAGCGGGAGGCCTCAAGAGACCCAGTACTTC CASSQASGRPQETQYF
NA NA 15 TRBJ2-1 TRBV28 TGTGCCAGCAGTTTGGAAGGAGTGGGGTACAATGAGCAGTTCTTC CASSLEGVGYNEQFF
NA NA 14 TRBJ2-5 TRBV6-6 TGTGCCAGCAGCGATCAGGGGGGTGGGGAGACCCAGTACTTC CASSDQGGGETQYF
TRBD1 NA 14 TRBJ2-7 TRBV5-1 TGCGCCAGCAGCTCACAGGGGGGTGGGTTCGAGCAGTACTTC CASSSQGGGFEQYF
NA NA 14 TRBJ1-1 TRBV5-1 TGCGCCAGCAGTAGCCAGGGAAGGTACACTGAAGCTTTCTTT CASSSQGRYTEAFF
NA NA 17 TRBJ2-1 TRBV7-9 TGTGCCAGCAGCTTGGGTAATCCAGGGAGCTCCTACAATGAGCAGTTCTTC CASSLGNPGSSYNEQFF
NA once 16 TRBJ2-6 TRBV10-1 TGCGCCAGCAGTGAGACCTGGGGCTCTGGGGCCAACGTCCTGACTTTC CASSETWGSGANVLTF
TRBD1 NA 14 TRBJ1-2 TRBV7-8 TGTGCCAGCACCCTAGGGGACAGGGGGTTAGGCTACACCTTC CASTLGDRGLGYTF
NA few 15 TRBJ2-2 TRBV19 TGTGCCAGTTTCCCACGAGGGGGACGGCCCGGGGAGCTGTTTTTT CASFPRGGRPGELFF
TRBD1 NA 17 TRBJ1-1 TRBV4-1 TGCGCCAGCAGCCAGGAACCACATAGGGACAGGGGCGCTGAAGCTTTCTTT CASSQEPHRDRGAEAFF
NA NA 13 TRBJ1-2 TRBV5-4 TGTGCCAGCAGCTTGGACAACAACTATGGCTACACCTTC CASSLDNNYGYTF
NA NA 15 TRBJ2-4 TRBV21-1 TGTGCCAGCAGCACCACAGCTCTAGCCAAAAACATTCAGTACTTC CASSTTALAKNIQYF
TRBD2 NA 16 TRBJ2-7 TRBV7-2 TGTGCCAGCAGCTTTCGGGGACTAGCGGGAGTGTACGAGCAGTACTTC CASSFRGLAGVYEQYF
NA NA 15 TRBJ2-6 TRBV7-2 TGTGCCAGCAGCTTAGGGGCTTCTGGGGCCAACGTCCTGACTTTC CASSLGASGANVLTF